The next 4 T cell receptor beta chains were all read from a single sample in a study of graft-versus-host responses after intestinal transplantation. Their specific antigens are unknown. Here immunoSEQ multiplex PCR was the method, and the copy in TCRdb shows in-frame clones only, minus some. This table holds about 82,000 clones, roughly nine tenths found once. The source material was unstimulated CD4+ T cells sorted from spleen or lymph node cells, sampled before intestinal transplant. Receptors originate from a human donor who received an intestinal transplant.

Here the CDR3 reads CASSLPGGHSNQPQHF. CDR3 nucleotide sequence: TGTGCCAGCAGCCTCCCCGGCGGACATAGCAATCAGCCCCAGCATTTT. The rearrangement joins TRBV7-2 to TRBJ1-5, with a possible D match to TRBD1 (5 bases). Trimming took off 5 bases at V and 0 bases at J, with 14 bases between the two ends. Germline V gene lookup returns CDR1 SGHTA and CDR2 FQGNSA. The length of the CDR3 is 16 residues. Full variable domain (outside the CDR3, taken from reference TRBV7-2 and TRBJ1-5): GAGVSQSPSNKVTEKGKDVELRCDPISGHTALYWYRQSLGQGLEFLIYFQGNSAPDKSGLPSDRFSAERTGGSVSTLTIQRTQQEDSAVYLCASSLPGGHSNQPQHFGDGTRLSIL.

V and J are TRBV21-1 and TRBJ2-7; the table's D gene call, TRBD1, was not cross checked with the DNA. TRBV21-1 counts as a pseudogene. The CDR3 is made up of 14 amino acids. CDR3 nucleotide sequence: TGTGCCAGCAGCGGAGAAACAGGGATCAACGAGCAGTACTTC. It is translated as CASSGETGINEQYF.

The J gene is TRBJ2-7, the V gene TRBV7-2; 10 bases match TRBD1. With 1 base clipped from V and 0 bases from J, the junction kept 12 bases outside the gene matches. The CDR3 has 19 amino acids. The V gene's germline CDR1 is SGHTA and CDR2 FQGNSA. CDR3 sequence (DNA): TGTGCCAGCAGCTTAGTCCCCCACCCGGGACAGGGGAGCTCCTACGAGCAGTACTTC. Translating it yields CASSLVPHPGQGSSYEQYF. Full variable domain (missing parts from reference TRBV7-2 and TRBJ2-7): GAGVSQSPSNKVTEKGKDVELRCDPISGHTALYWYRQSLGQGLEFLIYFQGNSAPDKSGLPSDRFSAERTGGSVSTLTIQRTQQEDSAVYLCASSLVPHPGQGSSYEQYFGPGTRLTVT.

V and J are TRBV7-2 and TRBJ2-5, with 8 bases matching TRBD1. Unmatched junction bases numbered 10, after V lost 5 bases and J lost 2 bases. CDR1 is SGHTA and CDR2 is FQGNSA in the germline V gene. This CDR3 has 16 residues. This chain's CDR3 is CASSVRTGRTQETQYF. CDR3 nucleotides: TGTGCCAGCAGCGTTAGGACAGGGAGAACTCAAGAGACCCAGTACTTC.